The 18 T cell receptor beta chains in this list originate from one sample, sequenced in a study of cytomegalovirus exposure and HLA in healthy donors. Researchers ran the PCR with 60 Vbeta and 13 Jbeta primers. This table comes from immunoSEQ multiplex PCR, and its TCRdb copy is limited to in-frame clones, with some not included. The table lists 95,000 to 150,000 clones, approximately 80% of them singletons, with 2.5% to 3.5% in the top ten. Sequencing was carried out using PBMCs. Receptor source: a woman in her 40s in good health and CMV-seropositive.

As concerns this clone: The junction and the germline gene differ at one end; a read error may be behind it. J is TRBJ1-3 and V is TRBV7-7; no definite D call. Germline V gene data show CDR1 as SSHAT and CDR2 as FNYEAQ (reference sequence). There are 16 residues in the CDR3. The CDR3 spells CASSLGHTILGNTIYF. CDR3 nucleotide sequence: TGTGCTAGCAGCTTAGGGCATACTATTCTAGGAAACACCATATATTTT.

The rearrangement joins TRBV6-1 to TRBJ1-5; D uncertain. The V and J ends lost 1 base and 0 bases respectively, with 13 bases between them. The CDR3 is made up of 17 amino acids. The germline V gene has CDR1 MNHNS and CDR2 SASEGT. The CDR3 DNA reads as TGTGCCAGCAGTGAAGGTCCCTGGAGAAATAGCAATCAGCCCCAGCATTTT. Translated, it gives CASSEGPWRNSNQPQHF.

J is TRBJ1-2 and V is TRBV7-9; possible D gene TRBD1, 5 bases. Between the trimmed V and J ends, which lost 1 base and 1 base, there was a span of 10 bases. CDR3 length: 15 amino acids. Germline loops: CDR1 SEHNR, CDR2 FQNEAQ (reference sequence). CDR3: CASSLGGADNYGYTF. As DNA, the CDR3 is TGTGCCAGCAGCTTAGGTGGGGCAGATAACTATGGCTACACCTTC.

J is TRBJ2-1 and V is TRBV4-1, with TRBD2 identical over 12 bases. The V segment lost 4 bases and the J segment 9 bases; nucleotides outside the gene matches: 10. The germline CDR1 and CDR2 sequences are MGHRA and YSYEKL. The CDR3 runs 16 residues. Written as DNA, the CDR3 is TGCGCCAGCAGCCCGAGGACTAGCGGGACTTTACTTGAGCAGTTCTTC. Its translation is CASSPRTSGTLLEQFF.

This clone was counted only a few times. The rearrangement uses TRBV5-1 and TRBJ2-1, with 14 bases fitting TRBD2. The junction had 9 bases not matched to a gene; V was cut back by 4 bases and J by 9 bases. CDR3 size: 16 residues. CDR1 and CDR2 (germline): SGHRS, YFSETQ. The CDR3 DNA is TGCGCCAGCAGCGAGGGACTAGCGGGAGTGTCGGGTGAGCAGTTCTTC. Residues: CASSEGLAGVSGEQFF.

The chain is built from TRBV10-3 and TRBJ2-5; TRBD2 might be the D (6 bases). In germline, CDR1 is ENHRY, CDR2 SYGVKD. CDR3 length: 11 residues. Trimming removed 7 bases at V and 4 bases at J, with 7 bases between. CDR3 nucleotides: TGTGCCATCAAGGAGGGAGAGACCCAGTACTTC. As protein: CAIKEGETQYF.

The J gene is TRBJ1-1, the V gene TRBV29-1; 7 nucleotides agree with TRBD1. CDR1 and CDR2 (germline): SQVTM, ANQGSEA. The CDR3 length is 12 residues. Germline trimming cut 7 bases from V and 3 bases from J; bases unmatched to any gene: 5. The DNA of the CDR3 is TGCAGCGCCCAAACAGGGGACACTGAAGCTTTCTTT. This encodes CSAQTGDTEAFF. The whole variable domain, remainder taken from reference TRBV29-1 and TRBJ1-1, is SAVISQKPSRDICQRGTSLTIQCQVDSQVTMMFWYRQQPGQSLTLIATANQGSEATYESGFVIDKFPISRPNLTFSTLTVSNMSPEDSSIYLCSAQTGDTEAFFGQGTRLTVV.

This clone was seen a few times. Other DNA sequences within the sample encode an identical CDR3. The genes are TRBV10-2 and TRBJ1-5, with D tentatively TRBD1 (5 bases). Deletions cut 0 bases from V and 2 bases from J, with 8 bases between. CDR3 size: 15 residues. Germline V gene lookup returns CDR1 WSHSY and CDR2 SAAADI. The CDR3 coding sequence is TGCGCCAGCAGTGAGTCAGGACACCGCAATCAGCCCCAGCATTTT. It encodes CASSESGHRNQPQHF.

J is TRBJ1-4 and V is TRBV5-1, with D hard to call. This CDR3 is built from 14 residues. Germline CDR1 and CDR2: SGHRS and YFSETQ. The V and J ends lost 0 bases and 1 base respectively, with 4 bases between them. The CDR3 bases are TGCGCCAGCAGCTTGGCACAAACTAATGAAAAACTGTTTTTT. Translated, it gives CASSLAQTNEKLFF.

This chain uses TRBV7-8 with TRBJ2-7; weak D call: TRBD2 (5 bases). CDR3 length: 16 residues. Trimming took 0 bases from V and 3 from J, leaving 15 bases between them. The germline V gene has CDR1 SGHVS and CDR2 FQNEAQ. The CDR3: CASSLASGYTHYEQYF. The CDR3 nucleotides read TGTGCCAGCAGCTTAGCGTCGGGATATACCCACTACGAGCAGTACTTC.

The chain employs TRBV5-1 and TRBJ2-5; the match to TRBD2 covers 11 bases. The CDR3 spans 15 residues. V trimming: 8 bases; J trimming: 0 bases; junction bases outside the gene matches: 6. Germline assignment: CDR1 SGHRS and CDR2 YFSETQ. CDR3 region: CASAPGLADQETQYF. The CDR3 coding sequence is TGCGCCAGTGCCCCGGGACTAGCGGACCAAGAGACCCAGTACTTC.

DNA for the CDR3: TGTGCCAGCTCACCAGAACGGGGAGCCAAAAACATTCAGTACTTC. Translation: CASSPERGAKNIQYF. This chain connects TRBV18 to TRBJ2-4, with D maybe TRBD2 (5 bases). V lost 2 bases, J lost 0 bases, and 8 bases lay in between. Germline V gives CDR1 KGHSH, CDR2 LQKENI. There are 15 residues in the CDR3.

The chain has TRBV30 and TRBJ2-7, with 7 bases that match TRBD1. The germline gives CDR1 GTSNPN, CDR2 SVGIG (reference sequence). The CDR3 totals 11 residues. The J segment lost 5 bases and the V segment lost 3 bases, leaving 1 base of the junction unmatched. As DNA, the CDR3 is TGTGCCTGGAGCGACAGGGACGAGCAGTACTTC. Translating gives CAWSDRDEQYF.

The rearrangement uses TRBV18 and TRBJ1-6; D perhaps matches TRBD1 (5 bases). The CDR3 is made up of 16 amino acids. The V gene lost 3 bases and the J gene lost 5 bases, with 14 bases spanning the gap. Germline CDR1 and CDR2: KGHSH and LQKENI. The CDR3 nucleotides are TGTGCCAGCTCACCCTTCGGGGGAATTAATAATTCACCCCTCCACTTT. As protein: CASSPFGGINNSPLHF.

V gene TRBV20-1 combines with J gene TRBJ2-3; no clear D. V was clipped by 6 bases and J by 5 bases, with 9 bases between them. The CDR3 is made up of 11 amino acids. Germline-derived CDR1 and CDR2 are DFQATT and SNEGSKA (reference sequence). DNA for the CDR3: TGCAGTGCCGAGCCGATAGATACGCAGTATTTT. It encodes CSAEPIDTQYF.

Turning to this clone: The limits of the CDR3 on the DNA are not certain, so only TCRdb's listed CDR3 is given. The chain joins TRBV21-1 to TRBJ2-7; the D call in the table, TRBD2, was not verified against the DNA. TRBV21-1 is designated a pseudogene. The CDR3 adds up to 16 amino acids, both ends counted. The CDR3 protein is CASSLRWASGSYEQYF.

The CDR3 protein is CASSYSWRRNYGYTF. The CDR3 coding sequence is TGTGCCAGCAGTTACTCGTGGCGGCGGAACTATGGCTACACCTTC. V gene TRBV6-5 combines with J gene TRBJ1-2; D remains unclear. The CDR3 sequence is 15 residues long. The ends were cut back, 0 bases at V and 2 bases at J, with 10 bases in the middle. CDR1 is MNHEY and CDR2 is SVGAGI in the germline V gene.

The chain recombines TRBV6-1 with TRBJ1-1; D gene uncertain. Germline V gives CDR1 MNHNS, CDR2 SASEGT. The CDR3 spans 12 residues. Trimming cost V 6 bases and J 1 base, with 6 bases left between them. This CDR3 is CASSTENTEAFF. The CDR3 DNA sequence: TGTGCCAGCAGCACAGAGAACACTGAAGCTTTCTTT.